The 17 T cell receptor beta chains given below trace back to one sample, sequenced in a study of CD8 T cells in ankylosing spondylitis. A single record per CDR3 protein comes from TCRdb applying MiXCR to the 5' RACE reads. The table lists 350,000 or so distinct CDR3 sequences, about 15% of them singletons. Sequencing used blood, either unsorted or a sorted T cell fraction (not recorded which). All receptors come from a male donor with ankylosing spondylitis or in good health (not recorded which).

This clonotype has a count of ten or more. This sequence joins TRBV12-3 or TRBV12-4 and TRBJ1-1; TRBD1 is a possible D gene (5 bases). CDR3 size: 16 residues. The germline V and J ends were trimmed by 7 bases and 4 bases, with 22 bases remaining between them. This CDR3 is CASTTGRGNIATEAFF. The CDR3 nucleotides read TGTGCCAGCACCACGGGCCGGGGCAACATTGCCACTGAAGCTTTCTTT.

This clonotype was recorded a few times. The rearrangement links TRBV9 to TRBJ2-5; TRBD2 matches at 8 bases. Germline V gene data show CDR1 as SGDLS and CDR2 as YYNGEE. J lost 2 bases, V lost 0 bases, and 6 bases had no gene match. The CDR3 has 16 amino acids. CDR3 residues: CASSVDPRGEQETQYF. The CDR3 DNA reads TGTGCCAGCAGCGTAGACCCGCGGGGGGAACAAGAGACCCAGTACTTC.

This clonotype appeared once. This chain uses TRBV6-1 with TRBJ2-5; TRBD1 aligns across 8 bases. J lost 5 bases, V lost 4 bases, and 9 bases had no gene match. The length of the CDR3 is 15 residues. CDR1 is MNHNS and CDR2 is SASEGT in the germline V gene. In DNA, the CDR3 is TGTGCCAGCAGTGGGGGAACAGGGGGGTTCGAGACCCAGTACTTC. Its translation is CASSGGTGGFETQYF.

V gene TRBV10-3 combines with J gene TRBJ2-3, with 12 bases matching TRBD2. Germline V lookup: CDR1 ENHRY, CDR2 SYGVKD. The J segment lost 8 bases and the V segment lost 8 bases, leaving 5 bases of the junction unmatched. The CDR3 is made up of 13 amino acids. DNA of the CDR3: TGTGCCATCGCTAGCGGGGGGGCCGGTACGCAGTATTTT. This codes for CAIASGGAGTQYF.

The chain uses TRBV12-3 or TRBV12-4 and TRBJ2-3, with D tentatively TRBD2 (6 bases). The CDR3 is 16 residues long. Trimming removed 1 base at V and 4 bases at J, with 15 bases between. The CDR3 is CASSLGLTSRADTQYF. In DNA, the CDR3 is TGTGCCAGCAGTTTAGGGCTTACTAGCCGAGCAGATACGCAGTATTTT.

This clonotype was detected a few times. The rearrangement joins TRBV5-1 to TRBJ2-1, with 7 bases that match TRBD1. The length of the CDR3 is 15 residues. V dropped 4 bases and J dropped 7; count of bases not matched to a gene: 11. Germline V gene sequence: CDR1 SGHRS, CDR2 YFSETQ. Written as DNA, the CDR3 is TGCGCCAGCAGCCAACAGACAGGGCTGGTAAATGAGCAGTTCTTC. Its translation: CASSQQTGLVNEQFF.

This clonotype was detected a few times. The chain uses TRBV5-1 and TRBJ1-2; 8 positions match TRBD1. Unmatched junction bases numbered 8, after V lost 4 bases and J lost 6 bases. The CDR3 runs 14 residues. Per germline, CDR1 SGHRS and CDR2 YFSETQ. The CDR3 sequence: CASSPRQGKDGYTF. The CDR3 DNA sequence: TGCGCCAGCAGCCCCCGACAGGGGAAGGATGGCTACACCTTC.

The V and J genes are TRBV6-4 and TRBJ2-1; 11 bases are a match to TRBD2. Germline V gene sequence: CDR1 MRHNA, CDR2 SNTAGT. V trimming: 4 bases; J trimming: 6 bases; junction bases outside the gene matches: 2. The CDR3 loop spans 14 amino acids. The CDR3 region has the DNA TGTGCCAGCAGTGCCACTAGCGGGAGCAATGAGCAGTTCTTC. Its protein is CASSATSGSNEQFF.

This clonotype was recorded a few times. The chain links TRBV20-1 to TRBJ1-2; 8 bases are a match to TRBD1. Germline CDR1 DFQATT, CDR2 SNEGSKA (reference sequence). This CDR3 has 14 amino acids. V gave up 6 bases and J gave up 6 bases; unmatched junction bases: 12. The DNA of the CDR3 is TGCAGTGCCCCCAGACAGGGGCAAACGAATGGCTACACCTTC. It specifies CSAPRQGQTNGYTF.

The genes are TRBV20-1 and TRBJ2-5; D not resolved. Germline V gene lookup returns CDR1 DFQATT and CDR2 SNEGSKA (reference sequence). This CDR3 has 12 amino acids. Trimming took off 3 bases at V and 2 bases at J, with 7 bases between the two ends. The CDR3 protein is CSARGSQETQYF. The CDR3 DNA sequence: TGCAGTGCTAGGGGCTCGCAAGAGACCCAGTACTTC.

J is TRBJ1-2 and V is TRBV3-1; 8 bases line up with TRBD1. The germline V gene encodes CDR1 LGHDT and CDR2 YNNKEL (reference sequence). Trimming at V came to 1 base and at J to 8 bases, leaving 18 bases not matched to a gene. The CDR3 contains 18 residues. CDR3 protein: CASSQAPPGQGKGKGYTF. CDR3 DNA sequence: TGTGCCAGCAGCCAAGCCCCCCCCGGACAGGGAAAAGGGAAGGGCTACACCTTC.

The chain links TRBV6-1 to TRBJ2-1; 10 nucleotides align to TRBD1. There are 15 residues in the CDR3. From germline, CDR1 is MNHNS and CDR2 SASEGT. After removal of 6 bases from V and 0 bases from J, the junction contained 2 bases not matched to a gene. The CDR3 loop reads CASRGQGSSYNEQFF. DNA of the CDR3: TGTGCCAGCAGGGGACAGGGGAGCTCCTACAATGAGCAGTTCTTC.

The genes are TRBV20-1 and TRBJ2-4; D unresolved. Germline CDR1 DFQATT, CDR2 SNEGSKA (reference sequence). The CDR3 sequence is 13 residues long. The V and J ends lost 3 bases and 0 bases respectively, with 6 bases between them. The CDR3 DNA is TGCAGTGCTAGTGACTCAGCCAAAAACATTCAGTACTTC. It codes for CSASDSAKNIQYF.

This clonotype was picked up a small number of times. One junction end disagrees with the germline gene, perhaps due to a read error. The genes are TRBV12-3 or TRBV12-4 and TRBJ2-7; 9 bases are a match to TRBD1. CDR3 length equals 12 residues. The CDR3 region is CASQIRPGQGHF. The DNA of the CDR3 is TGTGCCAGCCAAATTCGACCGGGACAGGGTCACTTC.

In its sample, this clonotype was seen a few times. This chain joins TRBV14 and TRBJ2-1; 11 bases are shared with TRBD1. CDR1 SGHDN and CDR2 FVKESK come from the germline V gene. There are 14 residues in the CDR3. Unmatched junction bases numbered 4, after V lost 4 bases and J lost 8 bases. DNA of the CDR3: TGTGCCAGCAGCCCCTGGACAGGGGGCCATGAGCAGTTCTTC. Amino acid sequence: CASSPWTGGHEQFF.

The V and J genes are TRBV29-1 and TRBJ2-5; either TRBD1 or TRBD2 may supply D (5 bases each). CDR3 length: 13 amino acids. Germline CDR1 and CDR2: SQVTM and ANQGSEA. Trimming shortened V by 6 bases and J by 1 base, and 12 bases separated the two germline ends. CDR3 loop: CSVTRDGQETQYF. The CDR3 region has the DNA TGCAGCGTCACCCGGGACGGCCAAGAGACCCAGTACTTC.

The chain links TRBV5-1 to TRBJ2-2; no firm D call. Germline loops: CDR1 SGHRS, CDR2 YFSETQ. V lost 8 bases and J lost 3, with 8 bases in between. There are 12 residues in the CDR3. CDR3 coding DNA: TGCGCCAGTCGACTTGACACCGGGGAGCTGTTTTTT. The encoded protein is CASRLDTGELFF.